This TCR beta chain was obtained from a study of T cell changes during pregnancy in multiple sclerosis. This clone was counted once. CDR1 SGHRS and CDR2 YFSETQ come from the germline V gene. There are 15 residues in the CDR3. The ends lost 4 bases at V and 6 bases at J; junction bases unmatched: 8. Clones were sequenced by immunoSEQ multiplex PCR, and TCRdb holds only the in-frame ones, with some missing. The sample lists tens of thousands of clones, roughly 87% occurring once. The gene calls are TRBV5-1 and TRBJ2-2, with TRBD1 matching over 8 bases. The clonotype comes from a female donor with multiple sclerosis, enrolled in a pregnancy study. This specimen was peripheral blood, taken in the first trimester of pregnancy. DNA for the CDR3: TGCGCCAGCAGCAGGGGACAGGAGGGGGCCGGGGAGCTGTTTTTT. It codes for CASSRGQEGAGELFF.